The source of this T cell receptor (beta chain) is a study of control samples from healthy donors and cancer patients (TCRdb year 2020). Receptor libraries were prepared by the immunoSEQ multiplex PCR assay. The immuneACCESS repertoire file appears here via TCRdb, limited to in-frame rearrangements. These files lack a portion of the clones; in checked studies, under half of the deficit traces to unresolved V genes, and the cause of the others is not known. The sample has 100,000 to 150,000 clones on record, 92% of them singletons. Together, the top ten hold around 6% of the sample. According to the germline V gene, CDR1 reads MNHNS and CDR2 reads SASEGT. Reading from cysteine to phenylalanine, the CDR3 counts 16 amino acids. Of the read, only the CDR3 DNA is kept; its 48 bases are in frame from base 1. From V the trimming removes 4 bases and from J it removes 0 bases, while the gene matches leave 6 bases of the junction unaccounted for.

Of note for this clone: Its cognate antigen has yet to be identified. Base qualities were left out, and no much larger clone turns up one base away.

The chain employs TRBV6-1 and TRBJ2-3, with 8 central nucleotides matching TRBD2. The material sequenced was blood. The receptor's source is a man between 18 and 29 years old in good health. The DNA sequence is TGTGCCAGCAGTGTCTTCGCGGGGGGTAGCACAGATACGCAGTATTTT. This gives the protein CASSVFAGGSTDTQYF.